This TCR beta chain was sequenced during a study of T cells expressing NK-cell markers. Background on the study: Sorted CD3+CD56+NKG2C+, CD3+CD56+NKG2C- and CD3+CD56-NKG2C+ T cells provided the TCR beta repertoires. Seropositivity for HCMV was found in seven of the eight sequenced donors, with one seronegative.

The CDR3 is 15 residues long. The germline gives CDR1 KGHDR, CDR2 SFDVKD. For TCR beta, cDNA was produced by 5'RACE template switching with UMIs. TCRdb reprocessed the 5' RACE reads and reports one entry per CDR3 protein, with no DNA. Its listing shows about 150,000 distinct CDR3 sequences. Sequenced input: blood T cells: a sorted CD56 or NKG2C T cell subset, CD4+ or CD8+ T cells, or bulk PBMC T cells (not recorded which). V is TRBV24-1 and J is TRBJ1-2; without DNA, the TCRdb call of TRBD1 cannot be checked. This clonotype originated in a woman in her fifties or sixties in good health. The CDR3 sequence is CATLDPRAPAYGYTF.